This is a list of T cell receptor beta chains from one sample in a study of T cell changes during pregnancy in multiple sclerosis. This table comes from immunoSEQ multiplex PCR, and its TCRdb copy is limited to in-frame clones, with some not included. The data show 70,000 to 90,000 clones, 90% to 95% seen once. This sample comprised peripheral blood, obtained in the first trimester of pregnancy. Receptor source: a female donor with multiple sclerosis, enrolled in a pregnancy study. CDR3s include the opening cysteine and the closing phenylalanine or tryptophan. The order of the fields is D gene, clone size, J gene, V gene, CDR3 protein, CDR3 DNA. A D gene is named only where the DNA matches it firmly. Clone size, where shown, is once, few, many, or a class for clones that have expanded.

>NA|NA|TRBJ1-1|TRBV2
CASGGNTEAFF
TGTGCCAGCGGCGGGAACACTGAAGCTTTCTTT
>NA|NA|TRBJ1-2|TRBV27
CASSTGQSWNYGYTF
TGTGCCAGCAGTACCGGACAGAGCTGGAACTATGGCTACACCTTC
>NA|NA|TRBJ1-2|TRBV15
CATSRGRQQYGYTF
TGTGCCACCAGCAGAGGAAGACAACAGTATGGCTACACCTTC
>NA|NA|TRBJ1-5|TRBV7-6
CASSFPRQPQHF
TGTGCCAGCAGCTTCCCGCGGCAGCCCCAGCATTTT
>NA|NA|TRBJ2-7|TRBV2
CASMGAGEYYEQYF
TGTGCCAGCATGGGGGCAGGGGAATACTACGAGCAGTACTTC
>NA|NA|TRBJ2-7|TRBV6-1
CATAVYEQYF
TGTGCCACTGCGGTTTACGAGCAGTACTTC
>NA|once|TRBJ2-4|TRBV11-2
CASSFYRGLAKNIQYF
TGTGCCAGCAGCTTCTACAGAGGACTAGCCAAAAACATTCAGTACTTC
>TRBD2|NA|TRBJ2-1|TRBV18
CASSNSGGLAGGEQFF
TGTGCCAGCTCTAACTCGGGCGGGCTAGCGGGAGGTGAGCAGTTCTTC
>NA|NA|TRBJ1-4|TRBV30
CACGGLFF
TGTGCTTGCGGTGGGTTGTTTTTT
>NA|NA|TRBJ1-4|TRBV6-1
CASSDRGEKLFF
TGTGCCAGCAGTGACAGAGGGGAAAAACTGTTTTTT
>NA|NA|TRBJ1-5|TRBV7-2
CASSLEQGPNQPQHF
TGTGCCAGCAGCTTAGAACAGGGACCCAATCAGCCCCAGCATTTT
>NA|NA|TRBJ1-5|TRBV2
CASRYDTGSYSNQPQHF
TGTGCCAGCAGGTACGATACAGGGTCGTATAGCAATCAGCCCCAGCATTTT
>TRBD2|NA|TRBJ2-4|TRBV27
CASSVRGAKNIQYF
TGTGCCAGCAGTGTGCGGGGGGCCAAAAACATTCAGTACTTC
>TRBD1|NA|TRBJ2-5|TRBV2
CASSRDRASTQYF
TGTGCCAGCAGTCGGGACAGGGCGAGTACCCAGTACTTC
>NA|NA|TRBJ2-6|TRBV6-1
CASSVTAGLNSGANVLTF
TGTGCCAGCAGTGTAACGGCAGGGCTTAACTCTGGGGCCAACGTCCTGACTTTC
>TRBD1|NA|TRBJ1-1|TRBV19
CASSMERTGLGTEAFF
TGTGCCAGTAGTATGGAACGGACAGGTCTAGGGACTGAAGCTTTCTTT
>TRBD1|NA|TRBJ1-1|TRBV7-6
CASSLASYGTGGWNTEAFF
TGTGCCAGCAGCTTAGCTTCTTATGGGACAGGGGGATGGAACACTGAAGCTTTCTTT
>NA|NA|TRBJ1-3|TRBV2
CASSGTGGVSGNTIYF
TGTGCCAGCAGTGGCACGGGGGGGGTCTCTGGAAACACCATATATTTT
>TRBD1|NA|TRBJ2-7|TRBV15
CATSGTGTGRYEQYF
TGTGCCACCAGCGGCACCGGGACAGGGAGGTACGAGCAGTACTTC
>NA|NA|TRBJ2-7|TRBV5-5
CASSFGHRGEQYF
TGTGCCAGCAGTTTTGGACATCGTGGTGAGCAGTACTTC
>NA|NA|TRBJ1-3|TRBV7-2
CASSPSRGNTIYF
TGTGCCAGCAGCCCAAGCAGGGGAAACACCATATATTTT
>TRBD1|NA|TRBJ2-7|TRBV5-1
CASSLVAGGFEQYF
TGCGCCAGCAGCTTGGTGGCAGGGGGCTTCGAGCAGTACTTC
>TRBD1|NA|TRBJ1-4|TRBV15
CATSSTHRGPSEKLFF
TGTGCCACCAGCAGCACCCACAGGGGGCCGAGTGAAAAACTGTTTTTT
>NA|NA|TRBJ2-1|TRBV6-6
CASSSWTVNEQFF
TGTGCCAGCAGCTCCTGGACAGTCAATGAGCAGTTCTTC
>NA|NA|TRBJ1-5|TRBV27
CASSPTGSNQPQHF
TGTGCCAGCAGCCCGACAGGTAGCAATCAGCCCCAGCATTTT
>NA|few|TRBJ1-1|TRBV6-5
CASSYGMNTEAFF
TGTGCCAGCAGTTACGGCATGAACACTGAAGCTTTCTTT
>NA|NA|TRBJ1-1|TRBV6-1
CAYSRVWNTEAFF
TGTGCCTACTCCAGGGTGTGGAACACTGAAGCTTTCTTT
>NA|NA|TRBJ1-2|TRBV28
CASSFGGGRGNYGYTF
TGTGCCAGCAGTTTTGGGGGGGGTCGGGGAAACTATGGCTACACCTTC
>NA|NA|TRBJ1-6|TRBV6-1
CASSGDSYNSPLHF
TGTGCCAGCAGTGGAGACAGTTATAATTCACCCCTCCACTTT
>TRBD2|NA|TRBJ2-7|TRBV20-1
CSLAGIYEQYF
TGCAGTTTAGCGGGAATATACGAGCAGTACTTC
>NA|NA|TRBJ1-2|TRBV5-6
CATPPVRQGGYTF
TGTGCCACCCCGCCGGTCCGTCAGGGGGGCTACACCTTC
>TRBD1|once|TRBJ2-5|TRBV19
CASSPDHRSTGTGIGTQYF
TGTGCCAGTAGTCCAGATCATCGCTCTACCGGGACAGGGATTGGGACCCAGTACTTC
>TRBD2|NA|TRBJ2-1|TRBV19
CASRVSGGWGNEQFF
TGTGCCAGTAGAGTTAGCGGGGGGTGGGGGAATGAGCAGTTCTTC
>NA|once|TRBJ2-1|TRBV5-4
CASSKDRTKFF
TGTGCCAGCAGCAAGGACAGGACTAAGTTCTTC
>TRBD2|NA|TRBJ2-1|TRBV19
CASSIPGLAGNEQFF
TGTGCCAGTAGTATACCGGGACTAGCGGGCAATGAGCAGTTCTTC
>TRBD2|NA|TRBJ2-2|TRBV5-1
CASSLVAGGFGTGELFF
TGCGCCAGCAGCTTGGTAGCGGGAGGATTTGGAACCGGGGAGCTGTTTTTT
>TRBD2|NA|TRBJ2-3|TRBV6-6
CASSYSHSGATDTQYF
TGTGCCAGCAGTTATTCTCATAGCGGGGCCACAGATACGCAGTATTTT
>NA|NA|TRBJ1-1|TRBV7-9
CASSKETVEAFF
TGTGCCAGCAGTAAAGAAACTGTTGAAGCTTTCTTT
>NA|few|TRBJ1-5|TRBV14
CASSQAGGQPQHF
TGTGCCAGCAGCCAAGCTGGCGGTCAGCCCCAGCATTTT
>NA|NA|TRBJ2-7|TRBV27
CASSLVGGRYEQYF
TGTGCCAGCAGTTTGGTTGGGGGCCGCTACGAGCAGTACTTC
>TRBD1|NA|TRBJ2-5|TRBV2
CASRRDRGSQETQYF
TGTGCCAGCAGGAGGGACAGGGGTTCCCAAGAGACCCAGTACTTC
>NA|NA|TRBJ2-3|TRBV7-9
CASSLAHRETDTQYF
TGTGCCAGCAGCTTAGCTCACAGGGAAACAGATACGCAGTATTTT
>TRBD1|NA|TRBJ2-2|TRBV6-5
CASSSSGQGNTGELFF
TGTGCCAGCAGTTCCTCGGGACAGGGGAACACCGGGGAGCTGTTTTTT
>TRBD1|NA|TRBJ2-1|TRBV11-2
CASSITSGTGGGIEQFF
TGTGCCAGCAGCATCACCTCCGGGACAGGGGGCGGGATTGAGCAGTTCTTC
>NA|NA|TRBJ2-3|TRBV4-3
CASSPERGDTQYF
TGCGCCAGCAGCCCAGAACGAGGGGATACGCAGTATTTT
>TRBD2|NA|TRBJ2-7|TRBV7-6
CASSSGLAVYEQYF
TGTGCCAGCAGCTCGGGACTAGCGGTTTACGAGCAGTACTTC
>TRBD1|NA|TRBJ1-5|TRBV27
CASKKTGTEPQHF
TGTGCCAGCAAGAAGACAGGGACCGAGCCCCAGCATTTT
>NA|NA|TRBJ1-2|TRBV27
CASSFGGVGLNYGYTF
TGTGCCAGCAGTTTTGGCGGGGTTGGGCTCAACTATGGCTACACCTTC
>NA|few|TRBJ1-1|TRBV19
CASLTPMNTEAFF
TGTGCCAGCCTGACACCGATGAACACTGAAGCTTTCTTT
>TRBD2|NA|TRBJ2-3|TRBV7-8
CASSLNLAGVADTQYF
TGTGCCAGCAGCTTAAATCTAGCGGGAGTAGCAGATACGCAGTATTTT